Described below is a single T cell receptor beta chain sequence and its context. Its target is unknown. This sample stems from a study of T-cell reconstitution after alpha-beta-depleted transplantation in children. Study-wide findings and caveats: Once a year had passed after transplant, T-cell counts and diversity came mostly from newly produced T cells.

The V segment lost 2 bases and the J segment 3 bases; nucleotides outside the gene matches: 5. CDR1 is SGHDN and CDR2 is FVKESK in the germline V gene. This CDR3 spans 15 amino acids. Unique molecular identifiers were used in preparing the TCRbeta library. TCRdb reanalysed the PCR reads using MiXCR and keeps one entry per CDR3 protein. The data contain about a million distinct CDR3 sequences, about 31% of them singletons. Sequenced material: PBMCs, mostly from graft donor cells, taken 360 days after TCRalphabeta/CD19-depleted stem cell transplant. The TCR sequence derives from a boy younger than two who had a stem cell transplant for SCID, so the T cells may come from the graft donor. The genes are TRBV14 and TRBJ2-3; 7 nucleotides align to TRBD1. The CDR3 spells CASSQFRGPTDTQYF. The CDR3 DNA sequence: TGTGCCAGCAGCCAATTTAGGGGGCCGACAGATACGCAGTATTTT.